The sequence of this TCR beta chain was determined in a study of regulatory T cells in long-lasting Graves disease. Notes on the study in general: Persistent disease was associated with favored TRBV28 usage and with favored use of TRBJ1-2 and TRBJ2-5. New patients shared fewer public clonotypes (around 880) than persistent patients did (2,741).

The CDR3 has 14 amino acids. V was trimmed by 2 bases and J by 5 bases, leaving 14 bases between them. Germline V gene data show CDR1 as SGHRS and CDR2 as YFSETQ. About this clonotype itself: The antigen is unknown.

Regarding time point: persistent/refractory GD, antithyroid drugs over 5 years with positive TRAb. RNA isolated from PBMCs was used to make the TCR library. It was American Thyroid Association guidelines that determined Graves' disease diagnosis. Enrollment of patients was through an endocrinology department in Xi'an, China. HTBI primers from iRepertoire and Arm-PCR of CDR3 regions yielded the TCR beta libraries. From the multiplex PCR reads, TCRdb called clonotypes with MiXCR, one entry per CDR3 protein. The table includes about 470,000 distinct CDR3 sequences, around 20% detected once. The chain combines TRBV5-1 with TRBJ2-7, with a weak D call TRBD1 (5 bases). Sequencing was performed on peripheral blood mononuclear cells (PBMCs), taken when the disease was refractory, from a patient treated with antithyroid drugs. The TCR was taken from a female donor with Graves disease. This chain's CDR3 is CASSLKGALNEQYF. CDR3 coding DNA: TGCGCCAGCAGCTTAAAAGGGGCTCTCAACGAGCAGTACTTC.